The text below deals with one T cell receptor beta chain. The antigen remains undetermined. PCR employed 60 Vbeta and 13 Jbeta primers. Sequencing was performed with immunoSEQ multiplex PCR; in TCRdb, only in-frame clones are kept and a portion is missing. The table lists about 72,000 clones. This record belongs to a study of cytomegalovirus exposure and HLA in healthy donors. Overall study findings and caveats: Later, an analysis found that common viral pathogens appeared to be linked with several of the most significant clusters.

Specimen: PBMCs. The sequence came from a woman between 40 and 50 years old in good health and CMV-seropositive.

CDR3 in DNA: TGTGCCAGCATCTATGGGGACAGGGGGCCCTCTGGGGCCAACGTCCTGACTTTC. Translated, it gives CASIYGDRGPSGANVLTF. The chain uses TRBV2 and TRBJ2-6; 12 bases agree with TRBD1. Trimming at V came to 7 bases and at J to 0 bases, leaving 7 bases not matched to a gene. This CDR3 has 18 residues. CDR1 and CDR2 (germline): SNHLY, FYNNEI.